A selection of T cell receptor beta chains follows, all from one sample in a study of blood T cell repertoires in COVID-19. Sequencing was performed with immunoSEQ multiplex PCR; in TCRdb, only in-frame clones are kept and a portion is missing. The profile shows just under 90,000 clones, around nine tenths of them singletons. Sequencing used peripheral blood. These receptors were obtained from an elderly woman with acute or convalescent COVID-19. CDR3s include the opening cysteine and the closing phenylalanine or tryptophan.

TRBV7-9,CASSLQGDNEQFF
TRBV7-2,CASSHSGAGTGELFF
TRBV5-1,CASSLEGLAGRADTQYF
TRBV5-8,CASSLLAGLGQETQYF
TRBV5-8,CASSSQGTGNTIYF
TRBV4-3,CASSQETGNNSPLHF
TRBV6-5,CASSYSTGEDEKLFF
TRBV7-8,CASSLGHRNYGYTF
TRBV5-4,CASSLVGRGNTEAFF
TRBV19,CASRGTGRNTEAFF
TRBV30,CAWSPGVSYEQYF
TRBV6-1,CASSENPGWDEKLFF
TRBV9,CASSGGTSSRTDTQYF
TRBV5-1,CASSAGGTNYNEQFF
TRBV5-1,CASSSTAGDYGYTF
TRBV9,CASSVGEDPRTEKLFF
TRBV4-2,CASSQDRGQNQPQHF
TRBV7-3,CASSDPGLAINEQFF
TRBV11-2,CASSVRQGSSEKLFF
TRBV11-3,CASSYGFGAGYYEQYF
TRBV9,CASSTGQGRGEKLFF
TRBV5-1,CASSSGLAGVYNEQFF
TRBV7-8,CASSSPGTGGIPYEQYF
TRBV28,CASRTPGGQETQYF
TRBV11-2,CASSQGIGTEAFF
TRBV5-4,CASSLDNYEQYF
TRBV11-2,CASSLLVRSTSTDTQYF
TRBV12-3/TRBV12-4,CASSRDSYEQYF
TRBV7-8,CASSLRGQGAVEKLFF
TRBV28,CASSPGTSHTYEQYF
TRBV5-6,CASSLVGSSGANVLTF
TRBV24-1,CATSDTGMGSDTQYF
TRBV24-1,CATSPQGTGELFF
TRBV6-5,CASLKTGGPETQYF
TRBV2,CASRDRGLAEAFF
TRBV9,CASSVKRDTANTGELFF
TRBV7-9,CASSLLGLAGSYNEQFF
TRBV5-1,CASSLAVTGLNTEAFF
TRBV27,CASSFGTGNSPLHF
TRBV28,CASSLGAPTEKLFF
TRBV6-5,CASSSYSGGSQETQYF
TRBV9,CASSQGALAHNEQFF